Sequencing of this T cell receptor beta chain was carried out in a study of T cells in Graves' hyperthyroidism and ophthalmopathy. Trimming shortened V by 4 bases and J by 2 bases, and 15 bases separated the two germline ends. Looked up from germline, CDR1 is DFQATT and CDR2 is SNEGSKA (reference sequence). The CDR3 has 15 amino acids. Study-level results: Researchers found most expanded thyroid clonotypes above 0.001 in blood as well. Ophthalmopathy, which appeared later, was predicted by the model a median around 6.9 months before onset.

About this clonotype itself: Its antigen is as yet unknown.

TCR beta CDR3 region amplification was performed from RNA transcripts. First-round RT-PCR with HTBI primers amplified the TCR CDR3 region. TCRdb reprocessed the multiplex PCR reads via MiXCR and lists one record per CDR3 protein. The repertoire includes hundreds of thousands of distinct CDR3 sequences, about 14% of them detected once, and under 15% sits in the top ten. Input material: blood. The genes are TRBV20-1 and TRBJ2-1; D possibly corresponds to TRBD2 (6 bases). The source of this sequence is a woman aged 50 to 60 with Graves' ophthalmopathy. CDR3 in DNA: TGCAGTGCTATCCTACCAGCGGGCGCCTACAATGAGCAGTTCTTC. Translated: CSAILPAGAYNEQFF.